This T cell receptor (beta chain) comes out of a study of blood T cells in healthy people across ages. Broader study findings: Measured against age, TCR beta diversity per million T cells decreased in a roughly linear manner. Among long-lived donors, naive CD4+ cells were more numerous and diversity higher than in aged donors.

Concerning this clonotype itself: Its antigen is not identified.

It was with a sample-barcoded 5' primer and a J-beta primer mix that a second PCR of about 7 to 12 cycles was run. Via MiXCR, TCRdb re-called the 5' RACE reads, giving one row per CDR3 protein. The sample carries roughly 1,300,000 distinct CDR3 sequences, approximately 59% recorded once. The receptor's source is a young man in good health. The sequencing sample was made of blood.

This CDR3 is CSARLDGANVLTF. DNA for the CDR3: TGCAGTGCTAGATTGGATGGGGCCAACGTCCTGACTTTC. The gene calls are TRBV20-1 and TRBJ2-6; no firm D call. Germline V CDR1 and CDR2: DFQATT, SNEGSKA (reference sequence). The CDR3 is 13 amino acids. The V end was cut by 2 bases, the J end by 3 bases, with 5 bases between.